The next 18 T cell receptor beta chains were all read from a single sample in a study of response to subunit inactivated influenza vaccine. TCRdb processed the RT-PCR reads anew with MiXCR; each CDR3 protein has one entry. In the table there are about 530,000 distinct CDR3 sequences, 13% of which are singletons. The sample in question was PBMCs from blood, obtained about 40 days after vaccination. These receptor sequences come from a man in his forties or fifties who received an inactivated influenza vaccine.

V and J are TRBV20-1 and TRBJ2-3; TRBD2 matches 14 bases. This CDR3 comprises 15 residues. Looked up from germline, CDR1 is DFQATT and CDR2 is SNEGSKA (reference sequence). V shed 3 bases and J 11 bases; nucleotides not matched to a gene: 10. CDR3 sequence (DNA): TGCAGTGCTAGTCACGTGGGACTAGCGGGAGATGTGCAGTATTTT. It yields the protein CSASHVGLAGDVQYF.

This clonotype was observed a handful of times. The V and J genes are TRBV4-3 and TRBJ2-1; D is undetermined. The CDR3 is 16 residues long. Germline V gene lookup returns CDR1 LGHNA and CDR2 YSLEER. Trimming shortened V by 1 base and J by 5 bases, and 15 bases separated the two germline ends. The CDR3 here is CASSQGNRNLDNEQFF. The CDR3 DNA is TGCGCCAGCAGCCAAGGGAATAGGAATTTGGACAATGAGCAGTTCTTC.

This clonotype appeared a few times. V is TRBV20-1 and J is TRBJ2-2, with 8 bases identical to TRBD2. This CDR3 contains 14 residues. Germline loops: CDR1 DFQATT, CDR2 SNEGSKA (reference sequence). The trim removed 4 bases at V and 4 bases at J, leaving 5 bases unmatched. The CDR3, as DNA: TGCAGTGCTAAAGCGGGGGCGGTCACCGGGGAGCTGTTTTTT. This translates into CSAKAGAVTGELFF.

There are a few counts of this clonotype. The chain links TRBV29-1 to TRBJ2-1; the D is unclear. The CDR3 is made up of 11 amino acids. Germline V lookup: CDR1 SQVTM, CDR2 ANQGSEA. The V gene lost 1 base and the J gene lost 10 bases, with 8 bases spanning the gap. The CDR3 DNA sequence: TGCAGCGTTGAAGGACCGCTAGAGCAGTTCTTC. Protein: CSVEGPLEQFF.

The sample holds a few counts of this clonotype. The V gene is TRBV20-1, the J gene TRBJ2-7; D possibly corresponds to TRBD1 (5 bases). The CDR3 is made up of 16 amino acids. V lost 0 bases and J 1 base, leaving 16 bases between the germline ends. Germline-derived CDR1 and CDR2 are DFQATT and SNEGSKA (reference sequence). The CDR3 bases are TGCAGTGCTAGAGATTTGGACCCTAGGGGATCCTACGAGCAGTACTTC. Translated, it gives CSARDLDPRGSYEQYF.

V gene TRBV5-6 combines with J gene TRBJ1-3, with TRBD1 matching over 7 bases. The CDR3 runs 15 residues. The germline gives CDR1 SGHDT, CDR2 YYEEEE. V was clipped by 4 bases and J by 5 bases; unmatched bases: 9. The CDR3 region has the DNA TGTGCCAGCAGCCCGCCGGGACAGTATAGAAACACCATATATTTT. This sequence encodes CASSPPGQYRNTIYF.

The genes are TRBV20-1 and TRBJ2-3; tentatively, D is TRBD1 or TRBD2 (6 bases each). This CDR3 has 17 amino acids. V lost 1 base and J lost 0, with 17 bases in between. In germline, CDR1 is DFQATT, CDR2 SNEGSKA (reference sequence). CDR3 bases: TGCAGTGCTAGAGGATCGGGGGCCGCACTTAGCACAGATACGCAGTATTTT. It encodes CSARGSGAALSTDTQYF.

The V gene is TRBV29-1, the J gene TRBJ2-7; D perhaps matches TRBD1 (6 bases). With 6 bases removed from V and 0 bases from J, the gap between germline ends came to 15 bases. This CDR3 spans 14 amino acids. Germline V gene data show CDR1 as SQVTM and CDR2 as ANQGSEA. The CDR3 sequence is CSVVTGLHSYEQYF. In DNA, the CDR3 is TGCAGCGTAGTGACAGGCCTGCACTCCTACGAGCAGTACTTC.

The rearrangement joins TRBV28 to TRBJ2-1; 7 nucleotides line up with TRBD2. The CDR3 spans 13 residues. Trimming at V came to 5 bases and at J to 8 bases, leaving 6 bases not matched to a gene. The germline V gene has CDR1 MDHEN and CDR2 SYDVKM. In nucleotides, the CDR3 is TGTGCCAGCAGTCCCTGGGGGGGAGATGAGCAGTTCTTC. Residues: CASSPWGGDEQFF.

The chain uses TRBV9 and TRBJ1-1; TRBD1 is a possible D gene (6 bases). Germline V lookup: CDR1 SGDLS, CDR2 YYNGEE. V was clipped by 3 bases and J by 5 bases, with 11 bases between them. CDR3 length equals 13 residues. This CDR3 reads CASSAGQRTEAFF. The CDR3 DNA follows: TGTGCCAGCAGCGCCGGACAGAGGACTGAAGCTTTCTTT.

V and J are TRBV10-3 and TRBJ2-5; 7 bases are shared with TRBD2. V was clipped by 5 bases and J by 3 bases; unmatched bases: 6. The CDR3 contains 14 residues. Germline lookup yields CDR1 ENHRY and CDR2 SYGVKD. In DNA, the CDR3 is TGTGCCATCAGTCGAAGCGGGACTGAAGAGACCCAGTACTTC. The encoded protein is CAISRSGTEETQYF.

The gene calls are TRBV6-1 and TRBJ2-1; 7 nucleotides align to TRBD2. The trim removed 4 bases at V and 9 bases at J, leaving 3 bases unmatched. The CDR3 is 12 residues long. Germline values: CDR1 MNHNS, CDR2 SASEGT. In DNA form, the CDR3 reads TGTGCCAGCAGTGTGGGAGGGAGTGAGCAGTTCTTC. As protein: CASSVGGSEQFF.

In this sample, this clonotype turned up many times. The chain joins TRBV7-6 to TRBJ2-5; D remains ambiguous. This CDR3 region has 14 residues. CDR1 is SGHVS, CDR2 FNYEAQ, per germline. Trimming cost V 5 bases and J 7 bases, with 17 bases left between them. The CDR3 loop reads CASSLDGPVGTQYF. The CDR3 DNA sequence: TGTGCCAGCAGCCTAGATGGGCCTGTGGGGACCCAGTACTTC.

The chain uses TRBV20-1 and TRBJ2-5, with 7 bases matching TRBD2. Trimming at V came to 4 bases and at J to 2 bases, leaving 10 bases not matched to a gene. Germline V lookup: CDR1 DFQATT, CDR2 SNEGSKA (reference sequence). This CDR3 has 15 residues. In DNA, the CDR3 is TGCAGTGCTACTCAGACTAGCATGGGGCAAGAGACCCAGTACTTC. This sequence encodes CSATQTSMGQETQYF.

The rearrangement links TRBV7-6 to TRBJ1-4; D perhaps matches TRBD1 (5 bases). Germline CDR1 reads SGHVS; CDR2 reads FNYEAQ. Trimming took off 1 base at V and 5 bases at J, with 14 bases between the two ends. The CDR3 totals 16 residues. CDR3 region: CASSLGASGRNEKLFF. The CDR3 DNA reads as TGTGCCAGCAGCTTAGGAGCCTCGGGGCGGAATGAAAAACTGTTTTTT.

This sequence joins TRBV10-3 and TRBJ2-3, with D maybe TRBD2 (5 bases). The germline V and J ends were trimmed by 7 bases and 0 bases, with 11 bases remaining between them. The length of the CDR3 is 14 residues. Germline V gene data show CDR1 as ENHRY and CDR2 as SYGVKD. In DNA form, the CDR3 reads TGTGCCATCAACGGACTGGAAAGCACAGATACGCAGTATTTT. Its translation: CAINGLESTDTQYF.

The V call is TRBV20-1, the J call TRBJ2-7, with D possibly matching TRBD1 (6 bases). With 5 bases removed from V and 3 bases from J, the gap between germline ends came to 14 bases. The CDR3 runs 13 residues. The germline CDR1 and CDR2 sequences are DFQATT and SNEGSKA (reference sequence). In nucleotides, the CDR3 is TGCAGTGCTCGCAGGGGCGGACTCTACGAGCAGTACTTC. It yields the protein CSARRGGLYEQYF.

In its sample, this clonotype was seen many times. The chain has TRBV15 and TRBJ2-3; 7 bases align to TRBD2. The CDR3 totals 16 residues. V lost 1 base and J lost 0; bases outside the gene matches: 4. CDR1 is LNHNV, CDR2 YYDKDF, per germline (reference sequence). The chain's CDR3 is CATSRVGGTSTDTQYF. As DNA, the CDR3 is TGTGCCACCAGCAGAGTGGGGGGGACTAGCACAGATACGCAGTATTTT.